This T cell receptor (beta chain) was identified during a study of cytomegalovirus exposure and HLA in healthy donors. In the PCR, 60 Vbeta and 13 Jbeta primers were used. This table comes from immunoSEQ multiplex PCR, and its TCRdb copy is limited to in-frame clones, with some not included. The sample comprises approximately 160,000 clones, roughly 71% of which are singletons, and about 3% rests with the top ten. CDR3 size: 15 residues. Germline V gene sequence: CDR1 SGHAT, CDR2 FQNNGV. Trimming at V came to 4 bases and at J to 4 bases, leaving 5 bases not matched to a gene. The receptor comes from a woman in her 50s in good health and CMV-seropositive. V is TRBV11-2 and J is TRBJ1-2, with 11 bases aligning to TRBD1. Sequencing was done on a sample of PBMCs. CDR3 sequence reads: CASSSRTGGSYGYTF. CDR3 sequence (DNA): TGTGCCAGCAGCTCTAGGACAGGGGGCAGCTATGGCTACACCTTC.